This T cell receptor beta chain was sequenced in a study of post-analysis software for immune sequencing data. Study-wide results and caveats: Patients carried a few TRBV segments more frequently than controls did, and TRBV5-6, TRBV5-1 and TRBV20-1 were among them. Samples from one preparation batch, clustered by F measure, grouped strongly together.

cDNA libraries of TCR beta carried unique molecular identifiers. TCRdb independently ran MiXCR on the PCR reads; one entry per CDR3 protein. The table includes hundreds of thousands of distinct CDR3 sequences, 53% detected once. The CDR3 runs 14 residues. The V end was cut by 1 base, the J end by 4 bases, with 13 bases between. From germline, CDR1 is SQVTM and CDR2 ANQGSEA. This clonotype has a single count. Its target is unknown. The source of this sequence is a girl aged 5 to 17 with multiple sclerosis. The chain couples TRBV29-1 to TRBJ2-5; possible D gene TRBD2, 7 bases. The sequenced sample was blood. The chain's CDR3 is CSVEVGGGGETQYF. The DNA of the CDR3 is TGCAGCGTTGAAGTTGGGGGAGGGGGAGAGACCCAGTACTTC. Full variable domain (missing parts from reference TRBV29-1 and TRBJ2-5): SAVISQKPSRDICQRGTSLTIQCQVDSQVTMMFWYRQQPGQSLTLIATANQGSEATYESGFVIDKFPISRPNLTFSTLTVSNMSPEDSSIYLCSVEVGGGGETQYFGPGTRLLVL.